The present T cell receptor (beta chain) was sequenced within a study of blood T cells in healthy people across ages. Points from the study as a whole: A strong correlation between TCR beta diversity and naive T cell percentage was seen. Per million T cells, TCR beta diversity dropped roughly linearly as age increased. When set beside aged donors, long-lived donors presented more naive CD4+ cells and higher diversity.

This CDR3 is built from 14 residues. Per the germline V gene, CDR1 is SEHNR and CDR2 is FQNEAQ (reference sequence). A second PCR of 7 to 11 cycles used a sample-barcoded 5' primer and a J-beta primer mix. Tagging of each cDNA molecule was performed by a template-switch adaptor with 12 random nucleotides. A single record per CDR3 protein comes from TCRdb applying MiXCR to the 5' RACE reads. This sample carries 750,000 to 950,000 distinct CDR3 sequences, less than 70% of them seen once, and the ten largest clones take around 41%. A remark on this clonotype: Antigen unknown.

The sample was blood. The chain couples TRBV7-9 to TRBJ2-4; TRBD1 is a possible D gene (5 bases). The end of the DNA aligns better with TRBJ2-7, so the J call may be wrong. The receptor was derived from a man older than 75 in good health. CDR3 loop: CASSSHLTVYEQYF. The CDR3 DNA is TGTGCCAGCAGCTCTCATCTGACAGTCTACGAGCAGTACTTC.